The 32 T cell receptor beta chains below were found in one sample sequenced in a study of blood T cell repertoires in COVID-19. The table came from immunoSEQ multiplex PCR; TCRdb's copy has only in-frame clones and leaves some out. This table has under 200,000 clones, less than 90% appearing once. Sequenced material: PBMCs or T cells enriched from blood (not recorded which). The receptors here all came from a woman in her forties or fifties who had recovered from COVID-19.

The count of this clone is one. The chain has TRBV12-5 and TRBJ2-2, with 7 bases that match TRBD1. The CDR3 totals 14 residues. Germline CDR1 is LGHNT and CDR2 is FRNRAP. V was pared by 9 bases and J by 5 bases, with 9 bases of the junction left unmatched. For the CDR3, the DNA is TGTGCTAGCGGAGACAGGGTTGGGACCGGGGAGCTGTTTTTT. It encodes CASGDRVGTGELFF.

V gene TRBV30 combines with J gene TRBJ2-1, with 7 bases fitting TRBD1. The J segment lost 5 bases and the V segment lost 6 bases, leaving 7 bases of the junction unmatched. This CDR3 comprises 13 residues. The V gene's germline CDR1 is GTSNPN and CDR2 SVGIG (reference sequence). CDR3 region: CACKQGRNNEQFF. Here the CDR3 DNA reads TGTGCCTGCAAACAGGGGCGCAACAATGAGCAGTTCTTC.

J is TRBJ2-7 and V is TRBV5-1; TRBD1 matches at 10 bases. Germline lookup yields CDR1 SGHRS and CDR2 YFSETQ. V lost 1 base and J lost 3; bases outside the gene matches: 16. The CDR3 is made up of 19 amino acids. The CDR3 nucleotides are TGCGCCAGCAGCTTGATAGGGACAGGGGAGCCGGGAGTTAGCTACGAGCAGTACTTC. Its protein product is CASSLIGTGEPGVSYEQYF.

This clone was observed a few times. The chain joins TRBV19 to TRBJ2-7; 7 nucleotides match TRBD1. The CDR3 runs to 16 residues. Germline CDR1 LNHDA, CDR2 SQIVND (reference sequence). The V and J ends lost 3 bases and 0 bases, in that order; junction bases with no gene match: 8. The CDR3 DNA reads TGTGCCAGTAGTATCTACCCGGGACAGATCTCCTACGAGCAGTACTTC. Translation gives CASSIYPGQISYEQYF.

This chain links TRBV7-2 with TRBJ1-2; 8 bases match TRBD1. The ends lost 1 base at V and 7 bases at J; junction bases unmatched: 5. Per germline, CDR1 SGHTA and CDR2 FQGNSA. The CDR3 sequence is 14 residues long. The CDR3 DNA is TGTGCCAGCAGCTTAGTTACAGGGGGAGGTGGCTACACCTTC. It encodes CASSLVTGGGGYTF.

The rearrangement uses TRBV19 and TRBJ1-1; a weak D match, TRBD1 (5 bases). The V gene lost 4 bases and the J gene lost 4 bases, with 13 bases spanning the gap. The germline CDR1 and CDR2 sequences are LNHDA and SQIVND (reference sequence). The CDR3 has 14 residues. CDR3 in DNA: TGTGCCAGTAGTACGGGTCGTGGGGCCACTGAAGCTTTCTTT. Amino acids: CASSTGRGATEAFF.

The rearrangement joins TRBV13 to TRBJ1-2; D possibly corresponds to TRBD1 (6 bases). Trimming took 2 bases from V and 8 from J, leaving 18 bases between them. The CDR3 covers 15 residues. CDR1 is PRHDT, CDR2 FYEKMQ, per germline (reference sequence). In DNA, the CDR3 is TGTGCCAGCAGCTTATCGGGTCAGGGGCTTTGGGGCTACACCTTC. Amino acids: CASSLSGQGLWGYTF. The whole variable domain, remainder taken from reference TRBV13 and TRBJ1-2, is AAGVIQSPRHLIKEKRETATLKCYPIPRHDTVYWYQQGPGQDPQFLISFYEKMQSDKGSIPDRFSAQQFSDYHSELNMSSLELGDSALYFCASSLSGQGLWGYTFGSGTRLTVV.

The CDR3 nucleotides are TGTGCCAGTACCAAGACAGGAAACACTGAAGCTTTCTTT. Protein sequence: CASTKTGNTEAFF. The chain is built from TRBV19 and TRBJ1-1; tentative D call: TRBD1 (6 bases). The CDR3 spans 13 residues. CDR1 is LNHDA and CDR2 is SQIVND in the germline V gene (reference sequence). Trimming left V 7 bases short and J 2 bases short, with 11 bases between.

The gene calls are TRBV3-1 (or the pseudogene TRBV3-2) and TRBJ1-5, with D unresolved. Trimming took off 0 bases at V and 7 bases at J, with 7 bases between the two ends. The CDR3 consists of 13 residues. The germline CDR1 and CDR2 sequences are LGHDT and YNNKEL (reference sequence). The DNA of the CDR3 is TGTGCCAGCAGCCAAGAGAGGCAACAGCCCCAGCATTTT. It is translated as CASSQERQQPQHF.

The rearrangement uses TRBV9 and TRBJ2-7; 13 nucleotides match TRBD2. This CDR3 spans 14 amino acids. V trimming: 3 bases; J trimming: 4 bases; junction bases outside the gene matches: 1. Germline CDR1 is SGDLS and CDR2 is YYNGEE. Here the CDR3 reads CASSAGLAGYEQYF. The DNA for the CDR3 is TGTGCCAGCAGCGCGGGACTAGCGGGATACGAGCAGTACTTC.

The chain links TRBV11-2 to TRBJ2-7; 9 positions match TRBD2. The CDR3 loop spans 14 amino acids. J gave up 6 bases and V 5 bases, and 8 bases lay outside the gene matches. The germline V gene has CDR1 SGHAT and CDR2 FQNNGV. The CDR3: CASSPSLAGTEQYF. CDR3 bases: TGTGCCAGCAGCCCCAGCCTAGCGGGAACCGAGCAGTACTTC. Filled out from reference TRBV11-2 and TRBJ2-7, the complete variable domain reads EAGVAQSPRYKIIEKRQSVAFWCNPISGHATLYWYQQILGQGPKLLIQFQNNGVVDDSQLPKDRFSAERLKGVDSTLKIQPAKLEDSAVYLCASSPSLAGTEQYFGPGTRLTVT.

V gene TRBV19 combines with J gene TRBJ2-1, with 7 bases lining up with TRBD2. The CDR3 sequence is 12 residues long. V was clipped by 9 bases and J by 10 bases; unmatched bases: 9. Germline-derived CDR1 and CDR2 are LNHDA and SQIVND (reference sequence). The CDR3 region is CASLTPGGEQFF. CDR3 bases: TGTGCCAGCCTCACCCCCGGGGGGGAGCAGTTCTTC.

The V and J genes are TRBV15 and TRBJ1-5; 7 positions match TRBD1. The CDR3 runs 16 residues. The V and J ends lost 4 bases and 0 bases, in that order; junction bases with no gene match: 6. Germline CDR1 is LNHNV and CDR2 is YYDKDF (reference sequence). This CDR3 reads CATSTKQGLSNQPQHF. Here the CDR3 DNA reads TGTGCCACCAGCACAAAACAGGGGCTTAGCAATCAGCCCCAGCATTTT. The full variable domain, completed using reference TRBV15 and TRBJ1-5, is DAMVIQNPRYQVTQFGKPVTLSCSQTLNHNVMYWYQQKSSQAPKLLFHYYDKDFNNEADTPDNFQSRRPNTSFCFLDIRSPGLGDTAMYLCATSTKQGLSNQPQHFGDGTRLSIL.

This clone came up once. The chain employs TRBV7-8 and TRBJ1-3, with a possible D match to TRBD1 (5 bases). Germline CDR1 is SGHVS and CDR2 is FQNEAQ. V was clipped by 1 base and J by 6 bases, with 16 bases between them. The CDR3 has 16 residues. CDR3 sequence (DNA): TGTGCCAGCAGCTTAGATGTTTGGACACCCTTAAACACCATATATTTT. Amino acids: CASSLDVWTPLNTIYF.

The chain links TRBV5-8 to TRBJ1-2, with 7 bases fitting TRBD1. This CDR3 contains 15 residues. V dropped 2 bases and J dropped 4; count of bases not matched to a gene: 8. The germline V gene has CDR1 SGHTS and CDR2 YDEGEE. The CDR3 nucleotides are TGTGCCAGCAGCTTCACCGGGACAGCTTCCTATGGCTACACCTTC. It encodes CASSFTGTASYGYTF.

The J gene is TRBJ2-7, the V gene TRBV30, with 8 bases that match TRBD2. The CDR3 consists of 14 residues. Trimming took 2 bases from V and 6 from J; bases not matched to a gene: 9. Germline CDR1 reads GTSNPN; CDR2 reads SVGIG (reference sequence). Here the CDR3 DNA reads TGTGCCTGGAGTCGTGATAGCGGGAAGGTCGAGCAGTACTTC. Translation gives CAWSRDSGKVEQYF. The full variable domain, with the rest looked up from reference TRBV30 and TRBJ2-7, is SQTIHQWPATLVQPVGSPLSLECTVEGTSNPNLYWYRQAAGRGLQLLFYSVGIGQISSEVPQNLSASRPQDRQFILSSKKLLLSDSGFYLCAWSRDSGKVEQYFGPGTRLTVT.

The chain combines TRBV7-9 with TRBJ1-6; TRBD1 might be the D (5 bases). The CDR3 loop spans 15 amino acids. Trimming pared 8 bases from V and 0 bases from J, leaving 11 bases between. Germline values: CDR1 SEHNR, CDR2 FQNEAQ (reference sequence). Here the CDR3 DNA reads TGTGCCAGCCTCGGGGGGGACTCCTATAATTCACCCCTCCACTTT. Its protein is CASLGGDSYNSPLHF.

The chain is built from TRBV4-1 and TRBJ2-5; 11 nucleotides align to TRBD2. The CDR3 sequence is 16 residues long. Germline CDR1 MGHRA, CDR2 YSYEKL. V lost 6 bases to trimming and J lost 1 base; unmatched junction nucleotides: 7. The DNA of the CDR3 is TGCGCCAGCAGTTTCGGGACTAGCGGCCTCCAAGAGACCCAGTACTTC. It encodes CASSFGTSGLQETQYF.

CDR3 coding DNA: TGTGCCAGCAGCGTTTCCCCCGGGACAGGGGCCACTGAAGCTTTCTTT. It is translated as CASSVSPGTGATEAFF. The J gene is TRBJ1-1, the V gene TRBV9; 10 bases line up with TRBD1. Trimming cost V 2 bases and J 4 bases; bases outside gene matches: 8. Germline V lookup: CDR1 SGDLS, CDR2 YYNGEE. The CDR3 contains 16 residues.

The rearrangement links TRBV2 to TRBJ1-5; D is unresolved. V lost 5 bases and J 16 bases, leaving 18 bases between the germline ends. There are 12 residues in the CDR3. The V gene's germline CDR1 is SNHLY and CDR2 FYNNEI. This chain's CDR3 is CASSQTPGPGHF. CDR3 sequence (DNA): TGTGCCAGCAGTCAGACACCGGGCCCGGGACATTTT. The full variable domain, in which reference TRBV2 and TRBJ1-5 provide the parts outside the CDR3, is EPEVTQTPSHQVTQMGQEVILRCVPISNHLYFYWYRQILGQKVEFLVSFYNNEISEKSEIFDDQFSVERPDGSNFTLKIRSTKLEDSAMYFCASSQTPGPGHFGDGTRLSIL.

The rearrangement uses TRBV2 and TRBJ1-1; TRBD1 agrees at 9 bases. The CDR3 consists of 14 residues. V gave up 0 bases and J gave up 6 bases; unmatched junction bases: 2. Germline CDR1 SNHLY, CDR2 FYNNEI. CDR3 sequence reads: CASSEAGQGPEAFF. In nucleotides, the CDR3 is TGTGCCAGCAGTGAAGCGGGACAGGGACCTGAAGCTTTCTTT. The full variable domain, with the rest looked up from reference TRBV2 and TRBJ1-1, is EPEVTQTPSHQVTQMGQEVILRCVPISNHLYFYWYRQILGQKVEFLVSFYNNEISEKSEIFDDQFSVERPDGSNFTLKIRSTKLEDSAMYFCASSEAGQGPEAFFGQGTRLTVV.

The chain couples TRBV5-1 to TRBJ1-4; tentatively, D is TRBD1 (5 bases). Per the germline V gene, CDR1 is SGHRS and CDR2 is YFSETQ. The CDR3 is made up of 15 amino acids. Deletions cut 3 bases from V and 8 bases from J, with 17 bases between. The CDR3 here is CASSWSGSGGEKLFF. CDR3 DNA sequence: TGCGCCAGCAGCTGGTCGGGATCCGGGGGGGAAAAACTGTTTTTT.

The rearrangement uses TRBV7-2 and TRBJ2-3, with a tentative D call TRBD2 (5 bases). Trimming left V 1 base short and J 10 bases short, with 15 bases between. Looked up from germline, CDR1 is SGHTA and CDR2 is FQGNSA. The CDR3 spans 14 residues. The CDR3 nucleotides read TGTGCCAGCAGCTTAGAACCGAGCGGACCGGCGCAGTATTTT. Amino acid sequence: CASSLEPSGPAQYF.

V and J are TRBV27 and TRBJ1-1; 7 nucleotides match TRBD1. In germline, CDR1 is MNHEY, CDR2 SMNVEV (reference sequence). CDR3 length: 14 amino acids. V was clipped by 0 bases and J by 4 bases; unmatched bases: 2. The CDR3 spells CASSLSAGGTEAFF. CDR3 bases: TGTGCCAGCAGTTTATCAGCAGGGGGCACTGAAGCTTTCTTT.

The chain has TRBV7-9 and TRBJ2-1; tentatively, D is TRBD2 (6 bases). This CDR3 has 15 amino acids. Per the germline V gene, CDR1 is SEHNR and CDR2 is FQNEAQ (reference sequence). Trimming took 1 base from V and 5 from J, leaving 12 bases between them. In DNA, the CDR3 is TGTGCCAGCAGCTTAGTAGGTAGCGGCCACAATGAGCAGTTCTTC. This gives the protein CASSLVGSGHNEQFF.

The rearrangement links TRBV5-5 to TRBJ1-2, with D possibly TRBD1 on 5 matching bases. CDR3 length: 13 residues. Trimming took 5 bases from V and 3 from J, leaving 11 bases between them. Germline loops: CDR1 SGHKS, CDR2 YYEKEE (reference sequence). Here the CDR3 reads CASSPQVDYGYTF. The CDR3 DNA reads TGTGCCAGCAGTCCACAGGTCGACTATGGCTACACCTTC.

Remarks on this clone: The junction departs from the called germline gene at one end, perhaps through a read error. The chain joins TRBV19 to TRBJ1-5, with TRBD1 identical over 8 bases. This CDR3 is built from 15 residues. Germline CDR1 and CDR2: LNHDA and SQIVND (reference sequence). DNA for the CDR3: TGTGCCAGTACCCTGGCTGGACAGGGCAAGCAGCCCCAGCATTTT. Amino acids: CASTLAGQGKQPQHF. The full variable domain, completed using reference TRBV19 and TRBJ1-5, is DGGITQSPKYLFRKEGQNVTLSCEQNLNHDAMYWYRQDPGQGLRLIYYSQIVNDFQKGDIAEGYSVSREKKESFPLTVTSAQKNPTAFYLCASTLAGQGKQPQHFGDGTRLSIL.

CDR3 amino acids: CASSQVLQGPYGYTF. The DNA of the CDR3 is TGCGCCAGCAGCCAAGTTCTACAGGGGCCCTATGGCTACACCTTC. This chain links TRBV4-3 with TRBJ1-2; 7 bases match TRBD1. V was pared by 1 base and J by 4 bases, with 6 bases of the junction left unmatched. This CDR3 has 15 residues. Per germline, CDR1 LGHNA and CDR2 YSLEER.

The chain employs TRBV28 and TRBJ1-2; 9 bases match TRBD1. Germline V gives CDR1 MDHEN, CDR2 SYDVKM. Losses at the gene ends were 4 bases for V and 4 bases for J; bases not matched to a gene: 4. The CDR3 loop spans 14 amino acids. CDR3 in amino acids: CASSSPGQGYGYTF. The CDR3 bases are TGTGCCAGCAGTTCTCCGGGACAGGGCTATGGCTACACCTTC.

This rearrangement joins TRBV5-8 to TRBJ2-1; a weak D match, TRBD2 (6 bases). The V end was cut by 0 bases, the J end by 9 bases, with 25 bases between. The CDR3 has 18 residues. Per the germline V gene, CDR1 is SGHTS and CDR2 is YDEGEE. The CDR3 sequence is CASSLAPMGGGRRSEQFF. The CDR3 bases are TGTGCCAGCAGCTTGGCCCCGATGGGTGGAGGGAGGCGAAGTGAGCAGTTCTTC.

J is TRBJ2-5 and V is TRBV28, with 8 bases lining up with TRBD1. J gave up 7 bases and V 7 bases, and 8 bases lay outside the gene matches. Germline assignment: CDR1 MDHEN and CDR2 SYDVKM. This CDR3 region has 13 residues. The CDR3 loop is CASTSDRARTQYF. CDR3 nucleotide sequence: TGTGCCAGCACCTCGGACAGGGCACGGACCCAGTACTTC.

The chain joins TRBV5-1 to TRBJ2-5; TRBD2 might be the D (6 bases). The CDR3 is 23 residues long. Trimming took 5 bases from V and 2 from J, leaving 40 bases between them. The germline gives CDR1 SGHRS, CDR2 YFSETQ. The CDR3 region has the DNA TGCGCCAGCAGTCCTTTTGGCAGGACTAATAGGCGACGGGCCAGAGTATGGCAAGAGACCCAGTACTTC. This translates into CASSPFGRTNRRRARVWQETQYF.